This T cell receptor (beta chain) was profiled in a study of blood T cell repertoires in COVID-19 (dated by TCRdb to 2018 to 2021). For the study in its entirety: Samples covering the acute and convalescent phases of COVID-19 were provided by collaborators in the United States, Italy and Spain. The material from the prospective study consisted of cDNA or gDNA derived from T cells, B-cell-depleted T cells, or PBMCs. Subjects who had been exposed to COVID-19, were actively infected with it, or had recovered from it provided the deeply sampled blood TCRbeta repertoires that made up the dataset. The samples were drawn from the first 160 participants of the ongoing ImmuneRACE study and from 950 to 1,500 subjects provided by 6 global collaborators. Where available, HLA class I and class II types were taken from metadata supplied by the sample provider and were not determined by assay-based typing. A freely available public database, intended as a resource for researchers studying the immune response to SARS-CoV-2, is where the repertoires were released. Nearly every sample came with metadata listing a de-identified subject ID, COVID-19 status, age in years and sex.

General study outcomes and caveats: The quantity of clinical and demographic metadata differed by source and by participant and was supplied without curation.

The CDR3 goes from the cysteine to the phenylalanine over 15 residues. Here the CDR3 DNA is all that survives: 45 bases in frame from base 1. From a lookup of the germline V gene, CDR1 and CDR2 are LGHNA and YSLEER. The junction carries 7 bases between V and J, which are trimmed by 1 base and 0 bases respectively. Points on this clone: Its cognate antigen has yet to be identified. Base qualities are not provided; no much larger clone lies one nucleotide away.

TCRbeta CDR3 regions were amplified from genomic DNA by means of the immunoSEQ Assay, a bias-controlled multiplex PCR. The published analysis was carried out like this. The number of nucleated cells in each sample was estimated from the amplification of reference gene primers within the assay. To quantify the absolute abundance of each unique TCRbeta CDR3 rearrangement, sequence reads were collapsed and filtered. For each sample, productive Simpson clonality was calculated as the square root of Simpson's diversity index across productive rearrangements. The source is immuneACCESS, and TCRdb retained only in-frame sequences with V and J called. Part of the clones is not carried over; for the studies checked, unresolved V genes explain less than half of this, and the remainder is unexplained. The DNA was the basis for D and trimming; V, J and clone size are from that table. In this sample the table shows around 260,000 clones, 75% to 95% of which occur a single time. The ten largest account for 2% to 3% of the sample.

One collaborating source in Seattle enrolled patients while the patients were actively infected and followed the patients over time throughout the course of disease. Whole blood was collected in K2EDTA tubes by collaborating institutions according to the institutions' own protocols. Collaborator samples were shipped for TCRbeta analysis as frozen whole blood, isolated PBMCs, or DNA extracted from either sample type. The clonotype was recovered from a person under 35 with COVID-19, enrolled during active disease. The source material was peripheral blood. The chain links TRBV4-3 with TRBJ2-4, with the D gene not clear enough to name. The nucleotide sequence reads as follows: TGCGCCAGCAGCCAAGGTGGCGGAGCCAAAAACATTCAGTACTTC. This is translated as CASSQGGGAKNIQYF.